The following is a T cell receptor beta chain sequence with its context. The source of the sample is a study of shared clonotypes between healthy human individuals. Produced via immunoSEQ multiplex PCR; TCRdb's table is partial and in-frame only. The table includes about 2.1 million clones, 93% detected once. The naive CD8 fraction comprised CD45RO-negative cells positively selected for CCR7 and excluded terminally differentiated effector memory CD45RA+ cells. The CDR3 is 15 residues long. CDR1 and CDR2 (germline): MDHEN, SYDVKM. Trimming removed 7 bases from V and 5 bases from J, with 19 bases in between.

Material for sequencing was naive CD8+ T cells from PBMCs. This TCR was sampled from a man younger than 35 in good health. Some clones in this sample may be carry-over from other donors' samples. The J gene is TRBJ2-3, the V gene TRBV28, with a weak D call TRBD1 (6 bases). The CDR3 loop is CASTQQGNMGDTQYF. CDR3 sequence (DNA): TGTGCCAGCACCCAACAGGGTAACATGGGAGATACGCAGTATTTT.